The 25 T cell receptor beta chains given below trace back to one sample, sequenced in a study of T cell responses to AZD1222 COVID-19 vaccine. The protocol was immunoSEQ multiplex PCR, while the TCRdb copy is restricted to in-frame clones and leaves out a portion. Among roughly 130,000 clones, about 93% were seen once, and the ten largest hold roughly 6.6%. The sample was peripheral blood, taken on day 0 of AZD1222 vaccination. All receptors come from an adult in good health.

This chain links TRBV13 with TRBJ2-2, with TRBD2 identical over 12 bases. V shed 2 bases and J 6 bases; nucleotides not matched to a gene: 19. The CDR3 has 21 residues. Germline V gives CDR1 PRHDT, CDR2 FYEKMQ (reference sequence). The CDR3 bases are TGTGCCAGCAGCTTAACTTTTTCGCTAGCGGGAGGGCCGGTGCTGTCCGGGGAGCTGTTTTTT. Encoded protein: CASSLTFSLAGGPVLSGELFF.

Notes on this clone: Other DNA sequences from this sample encode an identical CDR3 as well. J is TRBJ2-7 and V is TRBV6-6; no reliable D call. Trimming cost V 3 bases and J 3 bases, with 6 bases left between them. Germline V gene lookup returns CDR1 MNHNY and CDR2 SVGAGI (reference sequence). The length of the CDR3 is 12 residues. CDR3 nucleotides: TGTGCCAGCAGTTATTCGAACTACGAGCAGTACTTC. Translated, it gives CASSYSNYEQYF.

This rearrangement joins TRBV4-3 to TRBJ1-2, with D unclear. Trimming stripped 4 bases from V and 7 bases from J, with 13 bases between. There are 13 residues in the CDR3. Germline V lookup: CDR1 LGHNA, CDR2 YSLEER. CDR3 protein: CASSPKLGFGYTF. The CDR3 nucleotides are TGCGCCAGCAGCCCAAAGCTGGGTTTTGGCTACACCTTC.

The chain links TRBV3-1 (or the pseudogene TRBV3-2) to TRBJ2-7, with 9 bases matching TRBD1. This CDR3 comprises 15 residues. After removal of 4 bases from V and 2 bases from J, the junction contained 6 bases not matched to a gene. Per the germline V gene, CDR1 is LGHDT and CDR2 is YNNKEL (reference sequence). Written as DNA, the CDR3 is TGTGCCAGCAGCCCCCTGGACAGGGGTACCTACGAGCAGTACTTC. This encodes CASSPLDRGTYEQYF.

The V and J genes are TRBV6-5 and TRBJ2-3, with D perhaps TRBD1 (5 bases). The CDR3 spans 15 residues. Germline CDR1 and CDR2: MNHEY and SVGAGI. Between the trimmed V and J ends, which lost 8 bases and 2 bases, there was a span of 17 bases. DNA for the CDR3: TGTGCCAGCTGGCGGTCCAGGGCGGCCACAGATACGCAGTATTTT. Its protein product is CASWRSRAATDTQYF.

Only a few counts were recorded for this clone. The chain's CDR3 is CASSLRTGAFNEKLFF. DNA of the CDR3: TGTGCCAGCAGCTTACGGACAGGGGCCTTTAATGAAAAACTGTTTTTT. The rearrangement uses TRBV5-6 and TRBJ1-4; TRBD1 aligns across 9 bases. The CDR3 sequence is 16 residues long. The V and J ends lost 2 bases and 4 bases, in that order; junction bases with no gene match: 6. Per the germline V gene, CDR1 is SGHDT and CDR2 is YYEEEE.

The chain employs TRBV7-6 and TRBJ1-6; TRBD1 agrees at 7 bases. The CDR3 is made up of 15 amino acids. Germline trimming cut 1 base from V and 5 bases from J; bases unmatched to any gene: 2. CDR1 is SGHVS and CDR2 is FNYEAQ in the germline V gene. The CDR3 sequence is CASSLDGTDNSPLHF. The CDR3 coding sequence is TGTGCCAGCAGCTTAGATGGGACAGATAATTCACCCCTCCACTTT. Full variable domain (outside the CDR3, taken from reference TRBV7-6 and TRBJ1-6): GAGVSQSPRYKVTKRGQDVALRCDPISGHVSLYWYRQALGQGPEFLTYFNYEAQQDKSGLPNDRFSAERPEGSISTLTIQRTEQRDSAMYRCASSLDGTDNSPLHFGNGTRLTVT.

This chain joins TRBV29-1 and TRBJ1-5; D gene uncertain. V was shortened by 1 base and J by 3 bases, with 10 bases between the two germline ends. This CDR3 comprises 14 residues. The germline V gene has CDR1 SQVTM and CDR2 ANQGSEA. The chain's CDR3 is CSVEGADPNQPQHF. In nucleotides, the CDR3 is TGCAGCGTTGAAGGTGCGGACCCCAATCAGCCCCAGCATTTT.

The V gene is TRBV28, the J gene TRBJ2-7, with unresolved D. V lost 3 bases and J lost 2, with 5 bases in between. This CDR3 spans 12 amino acids. Germline CDR1 and CDR2: MDHEN and SYDVKM. CDR3 amino acids: CASSFRPYEQYF. The CDR3 coding sequence is TGTGCCAGCAGTTTCAGACCCTACGAGCAGTACTTC.

This clone has only one observation. This rearrangement joins TRBV7-2 to TRBJ2-5; D gene ambiguous. The CDR3 consists of 15 residues. With 1 base removed from V and 3 bases from J, the gap between germline ends came to 12 bases. Germline V gives CDR1 SGHTA, CDR2 FQGNSA. CDR3 sequence: CASSLGAWVKETQYF. CDR3 sequence (DNA): TGTGCCAGCAGCTTAGGTGCCTGGGTGAAAGAGACCCAGTACTTC. Full variable domain (outside the CDR3, taken from reference TRBV7-2 and TRBJ2-5): GAGVSQSPSNKVTEKGKDVELRCDPISGHTALYWYRQSLGQGLEFLIYFQGNSAPDKSGLPSDRFSAERTGGSVSTLTIQRTQQEDSAVYLCASSLGAWVKETQYFGPGTRLLVL.

The chain has TRBV5-1 and TRBJ1-2; maybe TRBD1 (6 bases). Germline assignment: CDR1 SGHRS and CDR2 YFSETQ. The CDR3 is made up of 14 amino acids. V was shortened by 3 bases and J by 2 bases, with 11 bases between the two germline ends. This CDR3 reads CASSSGTTNYGYTF. The CDR3 DNA is TGCGCCAGCAGCTCAGGGACAACCAACTATGGCTACACCTTC.

With respect to this clone: This specimen includes other DNA sequences encoding the same CDR3. The V and J genes are TRBV3-1 (or the pseudogene TRBV3-2) and TRBJ1-2, with unresolved D. The CDR3 has 13 amino acids. In germline, CDR1 is LGHDT, CDR2 YNNKEL (reference sequence). Trimming removed 1 base at V and 6 bases at J, with 9 bases between. The DNA for the CDR3 is TGTGCCAGCAGCCAAGGTTCAGGAGATGGCTACACCTTC. Translating gives CASSQGSGDGYTF.

The V and J genes are TRBV29-1 and TRBJ2-7; no reliable D call. CDR1 is SQVTM, CDR2 ANQGSEA, per germline. The CDR3 length is 14 residues. V was shortened by 1 base and J by 0 bases, with 10 bases between the two germline ends. The CDR3 DNA is TGCAGCGTTGAAGTTGGGCCCAACTCCTACGAGCAGTACTTC. Translating gives CSVEVGPNSYEQYF.

This rearrangement joins TRBV3-1 (or the pseudogene TRBV3-2) to TRBJ1-2; D gene uncertain. Germline V CDR1 and CDR2: LGHDT, YNNKEL (reference sequence). The length of the CDR3 is 17 residues. Trimming removed 0 bases at V and 8 bases at J, with 22 bases between. Here the CDR3 DNA reads TGTGCCAGCAGCCAAGATATATTAACATTGGGGAGATACGGCTACACCTTC. It translates to CASSQDILTLGRYGYTF.

The CDR3 DNA follows: TGTGCTAGTGCCAACGGTGGGGGGGCCTACGAGCAGTACTTC. Residues: CASANGGGAYEQYF. The genes are TRBV12-5 and TRBJ2-7; TRBD2 aligns across 7 bases. The CDR3 is 14 residues long. CDR1 and CDR2 (germline): LGHNT, FRNRAP. Germline trimming cut 7 bases from V and 2 bases from J; bases unmatched to any gene: 8.

The chain couples TRBV13 to TRBJ1-1; the D gene is possibly TRBD1 (5 bases). V lost 2 bases, J lost 0 bases, and 10 bases lay in between. The CDR3 spans 15 residues. Germline V gene data show CDR1 as PRHDT and CDR2 as FYEKMQ (reference sequence). CDR3 loop: CASSLQGKVNTEAFF. CDR3 bases: TGTGCCAGCAGCTTACAGGGTAAGGTGAACACTGAAGCTTTCTTT.

This chain uses TRBV9 with TRBJ1-5, with D possibly matching TRBD1 (5 bases). The CDR3 consists of 14 residues. Trimming shortened V by 3 bases and J by 0 bases, and 7 bases separated the two germline ends. Germline V gene data show CDR1 as SGDLS and CDR2 as YYNGEE. For the CDR3, the DNA is TGTGCCAGCAGCGGGGGGAATAGCAATCAGCCCCAGCATTTT. Protein sequence: CASSGGNSNQPQHF.

CDR3 region: CASSGTLARGTNEQFF. The CDR3 nucleotides read TGTGCCAGTAGTGGAACCCTAGCGAGGGGAACGAATGAGCAGTTCTTC. The genes are TRBV19 and TRBJ2-1; TRBD2 is a possible D gene (6 bases). The CDR3 is made up of 16 amino acids. Germline CDR1 is LNHDA and CDR2 is SQIVND (reference sequence). The germline V and J ends were trimmed by 5 bases and 7 bases, with 21 bases remaining between them.

The genes are TRBV18 and TRBJ2-3; no reliable D call. Germline V gives CDR1 KGHSH, CDR2 LQKENI. This CDR3 contains 13 residues. Trimming pared 2 bases from V and 4 bases from J, leaving 7 bases between. The CDR3 loop reads CASSPSGSDTQYF. The DNA of the CDR3 is TGTGCCAGCTCACCATCAGGATCAGATACGCAGTATTTT.

The V gene is TRBV7-2, the J gene TRBJ2-2; the D is unclear. The CDR3 has 13 amino acids. Germline V CDR1 and CDR2: SGHTA, FQGNSA. Trimming took 5 bases from V and 3 from J, leaving 7 bases between them. CDR3 DNA sequence: TGTGCCAGCAGCCCACGGTACACCGGGGAGCTGTTTTTT. This encodes CASSPRYTGELFF.

J is TRBJ1-2 and V is TRBV18, with D unclear. Germline CDR1 is KGHSH and CDR2 is LQKENI. This CDR3 is built from 15 residues. V was shortened by 0 bases and J by 4 bases, with 12 bases between the two germline ends. The CDR3 region has the DNA TGTGCCAGCTCACCACCGGCAGGCGAACTCTATGGCTACACCTTC. The encoded protein is CASSPPAGELYGYTF.

The chain joins TRBV28 to TRBJ1-1; D gene unclear. CDR3 length: 13 residues. From germline, CDR1 is MDHEN and CDR2 SYDVKM. V was trimmed by 5 bases and J by 1 base, leaving 8 bases between them. The CDR3 protein is CASSETPNTEAFF. The CDR3 region has the DNA TGTGCCAGCAGTGAAACCCCGAACACTGAAGCTTTCTTT. Full variable domain (rest looked up from reference TRBV28 and TRBJ1-1): DVKVTQSSRYLVKRTGEKVFLECVQDMDHENMFWYRQDPGLGLRLIYFSYDVKMKEKGDIPEGYSVSREKKERFSLILESASTNQTSMYLCASSETPNTEAFFGQGTRLTVV.

The chain is built from TRBV5-1 and TRBJ1-1; D remains unclear. CDR3 size: 12 residues. Trimming removed 7 bases at V and 1 base at J, with 8 bases between. Germline V gives CDR1 SGHRS, CDR2 YFSETQ. The DNA for the CDR3 is TGCGCCAGCCGCCTACAGAACACTGAAGCTTTCTTT. Translation gives CASRLQNTEAFF.

The CDR3 loop reads CASSPGQGSREQFF. The CDR3 DNA reads as TGTGCCAGCAGCCCCGGACAGGGAAGTCGGGAGCAGTTCTTC. This chain links TRBV11-2 with TRBJ2-1; 8 bases agree with TRBD1. This CDR3 spans 14 amino acids. The V gene end was trimmed by 5 bases and the J gene end by 10 bases; junction bases not matched to a gene: 10. Germline CDR1 is SGHAT and CDR2 is FQNNGV.

The V gene is TRBV20-1, the J gene TRBJ2-1; no clear D. Between the trimmed V and J ends, which lost 3 bases and 8 bases, there was a span of 23 bases. Germline V gene lookup returns CDR1 DFQATT and CDR2 SNEGSKA (reference sequence). This CDR3 comprises 16 residues. CDR3 sequence reads: CSASRSSGYWGDEQFF. For the CDR3, the DNA is TGCAGTGCTAGTAGATCATCAGGTTATTGGGGTGATGAGCAGTTCTTC.